The 11 T cell receptor beta chains below come from one sample, sequenced in a study of blood T cell repertoires in COVID-19. The protocol was immunoSEQ multiplex PCR, while the TCRdb copy is restricted to in-frame clones and leaves out a portion. The sample carries about 37,000 clones, 70% to 90% recorded once. Sequenced sample: peripheral blood. Source of these receptors: a man aged 65 to 85 with acute or convalescent COVID-19.

This sequence joins TRBV5-1 and TRBJ1-2; 12 bases align to TRBD1. From germline, CDR1 is SGHRS and CDR2 YFSETQ. This CDR3 has 14 residues. The junction had 6 bases not matched to a gene; V was cut back by 4 bases and J by 8 bases. CDR3 sequence: CASSTGQGAGGYTF. For the CDR3, the DNA is TGCGCCAGCAGCACGGGACAGGGGGCGGGAGGCTACACCTTC. The whole variable domain, remainder taken from reference TRBV5-1 and TRBJ1-2, is KAGVTQTPRYLIKTRGQQVTLSCSPISGHRSVSWYQQTPGQGLQFLFEYFSETQRNKGNFPGRFSGRQFSNSRSEMNVSTLELGDSALYLCASSTGQGAGGYTFGSGTRLTVV.

CDR3 protein: CASSSDDTLNTEAFF. CDR3 bases: TGTGCCAGCAGCTCTGACGACACATTGAACACTGAAGCTTTCTTT. V and J are TRBV28 and TRBJ1-1; D not certain. Germline V gives CDR1 MDHEN, CDR2 SYDVKM. V was cut by 6 bases and J by 0 bases, with 14 bases left in between. This CDR3 contains 15 residues.

The chain is built from TRBV12-3 or TRBV12-4 and TRBJ2-3; the D is unclear. Trimming shortened V by 5 bases and J by 2 bases, and 8 bases separated the two germline ends. The length of the CDR3 is 13 residues. This CDR3 reads CASSSLDTDTQYF. The CDR3 region has the DNA TGTGCCAGCAGTAGCCTAGACACAGATACGCAGTATTTT.

The J gene is TRBJ2-7, the V gene TRBV25-1, with TRBD1 identical over 8 bases. Losses at the gene ends were 6 bases for V and 0 bases for J; bases not matched to a gene: 7. Germline CDR1 and CDR2: MGHDK and SYGVNS. CDR3 length: 15 amino acids. The CDR3 DNA reads TGTGCCAGCAGGGCGACAGGGGCCCCCTCCTACGAGCAGTACTTC. Translated: CASRATGAPSYEQYF.

V usage is TRBV7-7 and J usage is TRBJ2-3; 13 positions match TRBD2. Germline-derived CDR1 and CDR2 are SSHAT and FNYEAQ (reference sequence). The trim removed 5 bases at V and 0 bases at J, leaving 2 bases unmatched. This CDR3 region has 16 residues. The CDR3 sequence is CASSPGLAGSTDTQYF. The CDR3 bases are TGTGCCAGCAGCCCGGGACTAGCGGGGAGCACAGATACGCAGTATTTT.

The chain employs TRBV27 and TRBJ2-3; 7 nucleotides agree with TRBD2. The germline V gene encodes CDR1 MNHEY and CDR2 SMNVEV (reference sequence). CDR3 length: 17 amino acids. The V segment lost 5 bases and the J segment 2 bases; nucleotides outside the gene matches: 13. CDR3: CASSPTGDYRLTDTQYF. The CDR3 DNA is TGTGCCAGCAGTCCTACCGGGGACTACAGACTCACAGATACGCAGTATTTT.

The chain joins TRBV5-1 to TRBJ2-1, with 7 positions matching TRBD2. V trimming: 5 bases; J trimming: 1 base; junction bases outside the gene matches: 3. Germline V CDR1 and CDR2: SGHRS, YFSETQ. This CDR3 comprises 14 residues. The CDR3 loop reads CASRGAGSYNEQFF. For the CDR3, the DNA is TGCGCCAGCAGGGGAGCGGGGTCCTACAATGAGCAGTTCTTC. The full variable domain, rest sourced from reference TRBV5-1 and TRBJ2-1, is KAGVTQTPRYLIKTRGQQVTLSCSPISGHRSVSWYQQTPGQGLQFLFEYFSETQRNKGNFPGRFSGRQFSNSRSEMNVSTLELGDSALYLCASRGAGSYNEQFFGPGTRLTVL.

The chain has TRBV5-4 and TRBJ2-7; D might be TRBD2 (5 bases). This CDR3 contains 13 residues. Trimming removed 3 bases from V and 1 base from J, with 8 bases in between. Germline V gene data show CDR1 as SGHNT and CDR2 as YYREEE (reference sequence). CDR3: CASSSTRSYEQYF. The CDR3 DNA is TGTGCCAGCAGCTCTACTAGATCCTACGAGCAGTACTTC. The whole variable domain, filled in from reference TRBV5-4 and TRBJ2-7, reads ETGVTQSPTHLIKTRGQQVTLRCSSQSGHNTVSWYQQALGQGPQFIFQYYREEENGRGNFPPRFSGLQFPNYSSELNVNALELDDSALYLCASSSTRSYEQYFGPGTRLTVT.

CDR3 DNA: TGTGCCAGCAGTTCGCAGGCCAACACTGAAGCTTTCTTT. The encoded protein is CASSSQANTEAFF. The rearrangement links TRBV6-5 to TRBJ1-1; D not resolved. This CDR3 contains 13 residues. The germline gives CDR1 MNHEY, CDR2 SVGAGI. Deletions cut 4 bases from V and 2 bases from J, with 8 bases between.

The rearrangement joins TRBV15 to TRBJ1-1; D is undetermined. Looked up from germline, CDR1 is LNHNV and CDR2 is YYDKDF (reference sequence). V shed 0 bases and J shed 4 bases, with 12 bases lying between them. The CDR3 is 15 amino acids. The CDR3: CATSRDRGESTEAFF. CDR3 DNA sequence: TGTGCCACCAGCAGAGATCGCGGGGAGTCCACTGAAGCTTTCTTT.

The chain uses TRBV7-6 and TRBJ2-2, with TRBD2 matching over 10 bases. Germline V CDR1 and CDR2: SGHVS, FNYEAQ. The CDR3 contains 18 residues. Germline trimming cut 4 bases from V and 3 bases from J; bases unmatched to any gene: 11. The CDR3 nucleotides are TGTGCCAGCAGCTCCACCCTAGCGGGGGATATCTACACCGGGGAGCTGTTTTTT. This codes for CASSSTLAGDIYTGELFF.